A single sample is the source of the 20 T cell receptor beta chains below, sequenced in a study of T cells in Graves' hyperthyroidism and ophthalmopathy. TCR beta CDR3 regions were amplified from RNA. In the first-round RT-PCR of the TCR CDR3, the HTBI primer set was used. TCRdb called the multiplex PCR reads again in MiXCR, with one record for every CDR3 protein. The sample has approximately 430,000 distinct CDR3 sequences; approximately 14% are singletons. Sequences were obtained from blood. The source of these receptors is a young man with Graves' ophthalmopathy.

This chain uses TRBV5-1 with TRBJ1-3; D ambiguous. The CDR3 has 16 residues. V was shortened by 0 bases and J by 0 bases, with 10 bases between the two germline ends. Germline V gene data show CDR1 as SGHRS and CDR2 as YFSETQ. CDR3 in amino acids: CASSLASGNSGNTIYF. CDR3 DNA: TGCGCCAGCAGCTTGGCCTCGGGGAACTCTGGAAACACCATATATTTT. The full variable domain, its missing parts supplied by reference TRBV5-1 and TRBJ1-3, is KAGVTQTPRYLIKTRGQQVTLSCSPISGHRSVSWYQQTPGQGLQFLFEYFSETQRNKGNFPGRFSGRQFSNSRSEMNVSTLELGDSALYLCASSLASGNSGNTIYFGEGSWLTVV.

This clonotype appeared many times. The chain employs TRBV11-2 and TRBJ2-3; 8 positions match TRBD2. The CDR3 is 17 amino acids. Germline values: CDR1 SGHAT, CDR2 FQNNGV. V was clipped by 3 bases and J by 6 bases; unmatched bases: 14. CDR3 residues: CASSFSGASGLVDTQYF. CDR3 nucleotides: TGTGCCAGCAGCTTCAGTGGGGCTAGCGGGCTTGTGGATACGCAGTATTTT. The full variable domain, with the rest looked up from reference TRBV11-2 and TRBJ2-3, is EAGVAQSPRYKIIEKRQSVAFWCNPISGHATLYWYQQILGQGPKLLIQFQNNGVVDDSQLPKDRFSAERLKGVDSTLKIQPAKLEDSAVYLCASSFSGASGLVDTQYFGPGTRLTVL.

The table lists this clonotype with many counts. Its ends do not fully match the called genes, so a read error is possible. The chain has TRBV7-9 and TRBJ2-1, with D perhaps matching TRBD1 (5 bases). CDR1 is SEHNR and CDR2 is FQNEAQ in the germline V gene (reference sequence). The CDR3 covers 12 residues. The CDR3 coding sequence is TGTGCCAGCAGCTTCGGTGAGGCTCTGGGGCTCTTC. This encodes CASSFGEALGLF.

This rearrangement joins TRBV2 to TRBJ2-7, with TRBD1 identical over 10 bases. V lost 6 bases to trimming and J lost 3 bases; unmatched junction nucleotides: 2. CDR1 is SNHLY and CDR2 is FYNNEI in the germline V gene. This CDR3 contains 13 residues. The chain's CDR3 is CASSGTGDYEQYF. The DNA of the CDR3 is TGTGCCAGCAGCGGGACAGGGGACTACGAGCAGTACTTC.

This clonotype occurred many times. The J gene is TRBJ2-5, the V gene TRBV6-1; TRBD1 might be the D (7 bases). This CDR3 contains 19 residues. From germline, CDR1 is MNHNS and CDR2 SASEGT. Trimming removed 2 bases at V and 5 bases at J, with 27 bases between. CDR3 amino acids: CASSERPTGTVAGRETQYF. DNA of the CDR3: TGTGCCAGCAGTGAAAGGCCAACCGGGACAGTCGCAGGGAGGGAGACCCAGTACTTC.

This clonotype was observed many times. The genes are TRBV30 and TRBJ2-1; D is uncertain. The CDR3 runs 11 residues. CDR1 and CDR2 from the germline V gene are GTSNPN and SVGIG (reference sequence). The V end was cut by 5 bases, the J end by 7 bases, with 9 bases between. DNA of the CDR3: TGTGCCTGGGAGCTAGGGAATGAGCAGTTCTTC. Residues: CAWELGNEQFF.

This sequence joins TRBV7-8 and TRBJ2-7, with 8 nucleotides matching TRBD1. There are 17 residues in the CDR3. With 3 bases clipped from V and 5 bases from J, the junction kept 15 bases outside the gene matches. CDR1 SGHVS and CDR2 FQNEAQ come from the germline V gene. The DNA of the CDR3 is TGTGCCAGCAGCTTGGATGAAAAGGACAGGGCCGGTCACGAGCAGTACTTC. Amino acid sequence: CASSLDEKDRAGHEQYF. Supplemented by reference TRBV7-8 and TRBJ2-7, the full variable domain reads GAGVSQSPRYKVAKRGQDVALRCDPISGHVSLFWYQQALGQGPEFLTYFQNEAQLDKSGLPSDRFFAERPEGSVSTLKIQRTQQEDSAVYLCASSLDEKDRAGHEQYFGPGTRLTVT.

This clonotype showed up just a few times. The gene calls are TRBV27 and TRBJ1-2, with D possibly being TRBD1 (5 bases). The CDR3 extends over 15 amino acids. The V gene's germline CDR1 is MNHEY and CDR2 SMNVEV (reference sequence). The V and J ends lost 0 bases and 8 bases respectively, with 16 bases between them. The CDR3 loop is CASSLSTIGADGYTF. For the CDR3, the DNA is TGTGCCAGCAGTTTATCCACCATAGGGGCGGACGGCTACACCTTC.

This clonotype was observed many times. V gene TRBV18 combines with J gene TRBJ2-7; D unclear. V dropped 1 base and J dropped 2 bases, with 12 bases sitting between them. This CDR3 has 15 residues. Per the germline V gene, CDR1 is KGHSH and CDR2 is LQKENI. This chain's CDR3 is CASSPLGKGPYEQYF. The CDR3 DNA reads as TGTGCCAGCTCACCACTTGGGAAGGGCCCCTACGAGCAGTACTTC.

This clonotype showed up just a few times. The V and J genes are TRBV6-1 and TRBJ1-3, with 9 positions matching TRBD1. CDR3 length equals 16 residues. CDR1 MNHNS and CDR2 SASEGT come from the germline V gene. J lost 7 bases, V lost 6 bases, and 13 bases had no gene match. Written as DNA, the CDR3 is TGTGCCAGCAGCCCCTGGACAGGGGATGAGGTTAACACCATATATTTT. Protein product: CASSPWTGDEVNTIYF.

This clonotype was counted ten times or more. The chain is built from TRBV3-1 and TRBJ2-3; TRBD1 aligns across 9 bases. The CDR3 is 17 amino acids. With 0 bases clipped from V and 7 bases from J, the junction kept 11 bases outside the gene matches. The germline CDR1 and CDR2 sequences are LGHDT and YNNKEL (reference sequence). The CDR3 DNA follows: TGTGCCAGCAGCCAAGAATTCGACAGGGGGAATAGAAATACGCAGTATTTT. It translates to CASSQEFDRGNRNTQYF.

This clonotype was seen at least ten times. The chain is built from TRBV5-1 and TRBJ2-7, with D perhaps TRBD1 or TRBD2 (6 bases each). Germline lookup yields CDR1 SGHRS and CDR2 YFSETQ. Trimming cost V 0 bases and J 6 bases, with 16 bases left between them. The CDR3 length is 15 residues. The CDR3 protein is CASSLVGGSAAEQYF. CDR3 nucleotide sequence: TGCGCCAGCAGCTTGGTGGGGGGCTCCGCGGCCGAGCAGTACTTC.

This clonotype was seen many times. The rearrangement joins TRBV6-1 to TRBJ2-3; no firm D call. CDR1 is MNHNS, CDR2 SASEGT, per germline. The CDR3 length is 17 residues. V lost 5 bases to trimming and J lost 2 bases, with 20 bases between them. DNA for the CDR3: TGTGCCAGCAGTTACAAGGCAGGCGAAGAATCCACAGATACGCAGTATTTT. Protein: CASSYKAGEESTDTQYF.

This clonotype occurred many times. The chain couples TRBV30 to TRBJ2-2, with 7 bases matching TRBD1. V lost 4 bases to trimming and J lost 6 bases; unmatched junction nucleotides: 14. This CDR3 has 16 residues. CDR1 and CDR2 (germline): GTSNPN, SVGIG (reference sequence). The CDR3 reads CAWTPRWGQRPGELFF. The DNA of the CDR3 is TGTGCCTGGACCCCAAGATGGGGACAGCGGCCCGGGGAGCTGTTTTTT.

This clonotype was detected many times. The chain employs TRBV10-1 and TRBJ2-3, with 13 nucleotides matching TRBD2. The CDR3 sequence is 17 residues long. J lost 5 bases, V lost 1 base, and 6 bases had no gene match. Germline CDR1 is WNHNN and CDR2 is SYGVQD (reference sequence). The CDR3 nucleotides read TGCGCCAGCAGTGAGTACACCGGGACTAGCGGGAAAGATACGCAGTATTTT. Its protein product is CASSEYTGTSGKDTQYF.

This clonotype came up a few times. A much larger clonotype is one base distant, so this may be a read error. The J gene is TRBJ2-1, the V gene TRBV7-9; TRBD1 matches at 11 bases. The CDR3 has 16 amino acids. J lost 9 bases, V lost 7 bases, and 14 bases had no gene match. In germline, CDR1 is SEHNR, CDR2 FQNEAQ (reference sequence). The CDR3 region has the DNA TGTGCCAGCAACCTGATTGGGACAGGGGGAGTTTGTGAGCAGTTCTTC. Its translation is CASNLIGTGGVCEQFF.

This clonotype was counted between two and nine times. The chain employs TRBV4-1 and TRBJ2-7; 8 positions agree with TRBD2. J lost 4 bases, V lost 4 bases, and 12 bases had no gene match. The germline V gene encodes CDR1 MGHRA and CDR2 YSYEKL. The length of the CDR3 is 16 residues. CDR3 nucleotides: TGCGCCAGCAGCCCCCCCGGAGGACTAGCCCTATACGAGCAGTACTTC. Translation: CASSPPGGLALYEQYF.

Only one count was recorded for this clonotype. The V and J genes are TRBV2 and TRBJ2-3; 10 bases align to TRBD2. This CDR3 contains 15 residues. The trim removed 6 bases at V and 2 bases at J, leaving 5 bases unmatched. CDR1 and CDR2 (germline): SNHLY, FYNNEI. The CDR3 reads CASRDTSGNTDTQYF. The CDR3 DNA sequence: TGTGCCAGCAGGGACACTAGCGGGAACACAGATACGCAGTATTTT.

V gene TRBV24-1 combines with J gene TRBJ1-6; D might be TRBD1 (6 bases). The CDR3 sequence is 17 residues long. V was shortened by 3 bases and J by 9 bases, with 20 bases between the two germline ends. Germline values: CDR1 KGHDR, CDR2 SFDVKD. The CDR3 DNA reads as TGTGCCACCAGTGATCATGAACAGGGACGCGATAGTTCACCCCTCCACTTT. It yields the protein CATSDHEQGRDSSPLHF.

Note on this clonotype: Just one base apart from a much larger clone, this may be a read error. The V and J genes are TRBV7-9 and TRBJ2-1, with D unclear. Germline V gene data show CDR1 as SEHNR and CDR2 as FQNEAQ (reference sequence). Trimming stripped 6 bases from V and 7 bases from J, with 10 bases between. This CDR3 is built from 12 residues. The CDR3 DNA reads TGTGCCAGCAGTTCACCCAGGAATGAGCAGTTCTTC. Translated: CASSSPRNEQFF.